Listed below are T cell receptor beta chains from one sample, sequenced in a study of cytomegalovirus exposure and HLA in healthy donors. Data came from immunoSEQ multiplex PCR; TCRdb stores just in-frame clones and leaves some out. There are some 170,000 clones in the sample; about four fifths occur only once, and roughly 2.8% lies in the top ten. Source material: PBMCs. These receptors originate from a male donor in good health and CMV-seronegative. The CDR3 runs from the conserved cysteine through the conserved F or W. Fields, in order: J gene, V gene, clone size, D gene, CDR3 DNA, CDR3 protein. The D gene is left open where the match is weak. Not all rows give a size; the values are once, few, many and, for expanded clones, a class.

TRBJ2-7	TRBV6-5	-	TRBD1	TGTGCCAGCACCAGAACAGGGGGCGAGCAGTACTTC	CASTRTGGEQYF
TRBJ1-2	TRBV4-2	-	-	TGTGCCAGCAGCCAAGAGACGTGGGGGGGCATAACTAACTATGGCTACATCTTC	CASSQETWGGITNYGYIF
TRBJ1-1	TRBV30	-	-	TGTGCCTGGGTAGGGGATATCGGAGTTGAAGCTTTCTTT	CAWVGDIGVEAFF
TRBJ2-5	TRBV30	-	-	TGTGCCTGGACCGGGGGTCGGGAGACCCAGTACTTC	CAWTGGRETQYF
TRBJ1-2	TRBV4-3	-	-	TGCGCCAGCAGCCAAGAAACCCAGGGCCATGGCTACACCTTC	CASSQETQGHGYTF
TRBJ2-7	TRBV10-3	-	TRBD1	TGTGCCATCAGGGACGGGACAGGGAGCTACGAGCAGTACTTC	CAIRDGTGSYEQYF
TRBJ1-1	TRBV6-5	-	TRBD1	TGTGCCAGCAGTTACACGACAGGGGGGCTTGAAGCTTTCTTT	CASSYTTGGLEAFF
TRBJ2-1	TRBV7-7	-	TRBD2	TGTGCCAGCAGCTTGAGCGGGGTTAGTGGGAATGAGCAGTTCTTC	CASSLSGVSGNEQFF
TRBJ1-5	TRBV27	few	-	TGTGCCAGCAGTTTATGGGGGGTTGGTCAGCCCCAGCATTTT	CASSLWGVGQPQHF
TRBJ1-4	TRBV19	-	-	TGTGCCAGTAGTAGGGCGCGTGCAACTAATGAAAAACTGTTTTTT	CASSRARATNEKLFF
TRBJ2-2	TRBV7-8	-	-	TGTGCCAGCAGCTTAATTTCGGTCACCGGGGAGCTGTTTTTT	CASSLISVTGELFF
TRBJ1-1	TRBV9	-	-	TGTGCCAGCAGGGCGGTATCGGCGTACACTGAAGCTTTCTTT	CASRAVSAYTEAFF
TRBJ2-1	TRBV11-2	-	TRBD2	TGTGCCAGCAGCAGGCTAGCGGGAGATGTTGAGCAGTTCTTC	CASSRLAGDVEQFF
TRBJ1-1	TRBV6-5	-	-	TGTGCCAGCAGACTGAATCTTGACACTGAAGCTTTCTTT	CASRLNLDTEAFF
TRBJ1-3	TRBV27	-	-	TGTGCCAGCAGTTTATCGTACACAACACACTCTGGAAACACCATATATTTT	CASSLSYTTHSGNTIYF
TRBJ1-2	TRBV14	-	TRBD1	TGTGCCAGCAGCCAAGGACAGGGAGGCAGAGTAGGCTACACCTTC	CASSQGQGGRVGYTF
TRBJ1-2	TRBV15	-	-	TGTGCCACCAGCAGAGATCCGGGTTACAGGGATGGCTACACCTTC	CATSRDPGYRDGYTF
TRBJ1-5	TRBV6-6	few	-	TGTGCCAGCAGTCCGGGCCACGTAGGGGTCAATCAGCCCCAGCATTTT	CASSPGHVGVNQPQHF
TRBJ1-5	TRBV2	-	-	TGTGCCAGCAGCCATCCGAGGGGGTCCAATCAGCCCCAGCATTTT	CASSHPRGSNQPQHF
TRBJ2-7	TRBV5-1	few	TRBD2	TGCGCCAGCAGCTTAAGAGCGGGAGACGAGCAGTACTTC	CASSLRAGDEQYF
TRBJ2-7	TRBV19	-	-	TGTGCCAGTAGTATAGGTTCTACCTACGAGCAGTACTTC	CASSIGSTYEQYF
TRBJ1-2	TRBV4-1	few	-	TGCGCCAGCAGCCCCGACAGGACCTCCTATGGCTACACCTTC	CASSPDRTSYGYTF
TRBJ1-5	TRBV29-1	-	-	TGCAGCGTTAGAGATGGCAATCAGCCCCAGCATTTT	CSVRDGNQPQHF
TRBJ1-6	TRBV7-6	-	TRBD1	TGTGCCAGCAGCTTAGCGCCCGGGACAGTTTCACCCCTCCACTTT	CASSLAPGTVSPLHF
TRBJ1-1	TRBV2	-	TRBD1	TGTGCCATCGTACAGGGGAGCGGCACTGAAGCTTTCTTT	CAIVQGSGTEAFF
TRBJ1-6	TRBV30	once	-	TGTGCCTGGAGTGGGGGGGGCGCTTATTCACCCCTCCACTTT	CAWSGGGAYSPLHF
TRBJ2-1	TRBV15	-	-	TGTGCCACCAGCAGAGACCCCGGGGATGAGCAGTTCTTC	CATSRDPGDEQFF
TRBJ2-1	TRBV2	-	-	TGTGCCATCAAGCGGGCTACCATCTGGAATGAGCAGTTCTTC	CAIKRATIWNEQFF
TRBJ1-5	TRBV30	-	TRBD1	TGTGCCTGGAGTGCGGGACAGCTAAATCAGCCCCAGCATTTT	CAWSAGQLNQPQHF
TRBJ2-3	TRBV5-6	-	TRBD1	TGTGCCAGCAGCTGGAATCTAAGGGCGACAGGGCAGGGAACAGATACGCAGTATTTT	CASSWNLRATGQGTDTQYF
TRBJ2-7	TRBV27	few	TRBD1	TGTGCCAGCAGTCATACAGGGGCTCCATACGAGCAGTACTTC	CASSHTGAPYEQYF
TRBJ1-1	TRBV4-3	once	TRBD1	TGCGCCAGCAGCCAAGGCACAGGGGGTAACACTGAAGCTTTCTTT	CASSQGTGGNTEAFF
TRBJ2-5	TRBV13	once	-	TGTGCCAGCAGCTTAGAAATGGACAGGTGGGGGGTGACCCAGTACTTC	CASSLEMDRWGVTQYF
TRBJ2-6	TRBV23-1	-	TRBD2	TGCGCCCTTGGGGGGGCTGGGGCCAACGTCCTGACTTTC	CALGGAGANVLTF
TRBJ1-6	TRBV11-2	-	TRBD1	TGTGCCAGCAGCTTCTTACAGGGGTCGTATAATTCACCCCTCCACTTT	CASSFLQGSYNSPLHF
TRBJ1-6	TRBV19	-	TRBD1	TGTGCCAGTAGTACATCCGGGACAGATAATTCACCCCTCCACTTT	CASSTSGTDNSPLHF
TRBJ2-1	TRBV5-5	few	-	TGTGCCAGCAGCTTGGACGGGGGCTCCTACAATGAGCAGTTCTTC	CASSLDGGSYNEQFF
TRBJ1-5	TRBV19	-	-	TGTGCCAGTAGTCCTGGACAGAGGAGCAATCAGCCCCAGCATTTT	CASSPGQRSNQPQHF
TRBJ2-7	TRBV6-5	once	-	TGTGCCAGCAGCCGTAACAGGCCCTACGAGCAGTACTTC	CASSRNRPYEQYF
TRBJ2-7	TRBV28	-	TRBD1	TGTGCCAGCACCCCAGGGGGACAGGTTGTCTACGAGCAGTACTTC	CASTPGGQVVYEQYF
TRBJ1-1	TRBV7-2	-	-	TGTGCCAGCAGCTTAAGCTCAAGGGGAGGGGCTTTCTTT	CASSLSSRGGAFF
TRBJ1-2	TRBV6-1	-	TRBD1	TGTGCCAGCAGTGGACAGGGTATTTGGTATGGCTACACCTTC	CASSGQGIWYGYTF
TRBJ1-2	TRBV30	-	-	TGTGCCTGGAAGGAACAGCCGTATGTTGGCTACACCTTC	CAWKEQPYVGYTF
TRBJ2-3	TRBV15	-	-	TGTGCCACCAGCAGCGCAACTATTAGCACAGATACGCAGTATTTT	CATSSATISTDTQYF
TRBJ2-3	TRBV11-2	-	-	TGTGCCAGCAGCCTAAACACAGATACGCAGTATTTT	CASSLNTDTQYF
TRBJ2-1	TRBV4-3	few	TRBD2	TGCGCCAGCAGTCCAAGGCCGCTAGCGGGAGTAGTCGAGCAGTTCTTC	CASSPRPLAGVVEQFF
TRBJ2-7	TRBV28	-	TRBD1	TGTGCCAGCAGTCGCCGGGACAGGGAAATCTATGCCTACGAGCAGTACTTC	CASSRRDREIYAYEQYF
TRBJ2-2	TRBV11-3	-	TRBD2	TGTGCCAGCAGCTTAAGCCTAGCGGGGCTACAGGACGGGGAGCTGTTTTTT	CASSLSLAGLQDGELFF
TRBJ2-1	TRBV4-1	-	-	TGCGCCAGCAGGGTCGGGGGATCCTACAATGAGCAGTTCTTC	CASRVGGSYNEQFF
TRBJ2-7	TRBV6-1	-	TRBD1	TGTGCCAGCAGGGGACAGGGGGCCGCTTCCTACGAGCAGTACTTC	CASRGQGAASYEQYF
TRBJ1-1	TRBV6-5	-	-	TGTGCCAGCAGTTGGGAGGAGAACACTGAAGCTTTCTTT	CASSWEENTEAFF
TRBJ1-5	TRBV27	-	-	TGTGCCAGCAGTTTATCGTGGGGCCTTAATCAGCCCCAGCATTTT	CASSLSWGLNQPQHF
TRBJ1-6	TRBV6-1	few	TRBD1	TGTGCCAGCAGTGGCAGGGGGGTTGATAATTCACCCCTCCACTTT	CASSGRGVDNSPLHF